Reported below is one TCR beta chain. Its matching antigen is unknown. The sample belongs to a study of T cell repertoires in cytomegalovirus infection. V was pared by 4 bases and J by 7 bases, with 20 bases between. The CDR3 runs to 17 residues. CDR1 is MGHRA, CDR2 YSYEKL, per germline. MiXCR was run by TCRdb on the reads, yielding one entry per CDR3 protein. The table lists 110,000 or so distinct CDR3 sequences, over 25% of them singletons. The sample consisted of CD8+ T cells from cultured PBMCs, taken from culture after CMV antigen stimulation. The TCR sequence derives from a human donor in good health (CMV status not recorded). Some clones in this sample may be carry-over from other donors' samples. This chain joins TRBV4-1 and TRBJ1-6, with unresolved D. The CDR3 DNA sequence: TGCGCCAGCAGCCTGAAGTCGAATATAGAATTAAATTCACCCCTCCACTTT. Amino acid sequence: CASSLKSNIELNSPLHF.